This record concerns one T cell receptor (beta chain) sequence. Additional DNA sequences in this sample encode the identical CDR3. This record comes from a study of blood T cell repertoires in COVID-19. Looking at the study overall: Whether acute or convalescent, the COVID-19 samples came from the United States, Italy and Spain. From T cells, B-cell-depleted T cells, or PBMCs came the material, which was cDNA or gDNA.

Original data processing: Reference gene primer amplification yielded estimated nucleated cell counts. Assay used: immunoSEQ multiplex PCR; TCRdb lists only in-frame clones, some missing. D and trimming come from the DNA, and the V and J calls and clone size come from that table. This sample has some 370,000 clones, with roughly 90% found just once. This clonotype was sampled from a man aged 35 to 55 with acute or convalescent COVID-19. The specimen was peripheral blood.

The CDR3 spells CASSQEGDTEAFF. CDR3 sequence (DNA): TGTGCCAGCAGCCAAGAAGGGGACACTGAAGCTTTCTTT. The V gene is TRBV3-1 (or the pseudogene TRBV3-2), the J gene TRBJ1-1; D may be TRBD1 (5 bases). Trimming took 0 bases from V and 3 from J, leaving 5 bases between them. The CDR3 has 13 residues. The germline V gene has CDR1 LGHDT and CDR2 YNNKEL (reference sequence).